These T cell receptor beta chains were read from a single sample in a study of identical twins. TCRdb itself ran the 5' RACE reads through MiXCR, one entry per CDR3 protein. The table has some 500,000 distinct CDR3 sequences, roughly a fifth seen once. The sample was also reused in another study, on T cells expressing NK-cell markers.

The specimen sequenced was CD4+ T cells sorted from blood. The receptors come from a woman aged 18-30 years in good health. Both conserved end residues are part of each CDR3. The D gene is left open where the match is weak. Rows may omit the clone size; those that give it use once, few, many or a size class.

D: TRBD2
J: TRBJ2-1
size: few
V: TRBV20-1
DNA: TGCAGTGCTACGATACTAGCGGGAGGAGGGGCCCATTCCTACAATGAGCAGTTCTTC
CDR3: CSATILAGGGAHSYNEQFF

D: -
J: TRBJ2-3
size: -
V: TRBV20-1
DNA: TGCAGTGCTATCAGGCCCGGCACAGATACGCAGTATTTT
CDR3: CSAIRPGTDTQYF

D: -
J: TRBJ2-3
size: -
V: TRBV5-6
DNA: TGTGCCATCAGCTCCCGGGGGACTTATACGCAGTATTTT
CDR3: CAISSRGTYTQYF

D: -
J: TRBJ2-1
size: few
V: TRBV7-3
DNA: TGTGCCAGCAGCTCCCGGACTACCCTTAGAAATGAGCAGTTCTTC
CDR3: CASSSRTTLRNEQFF

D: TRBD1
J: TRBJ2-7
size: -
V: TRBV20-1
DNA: TGCAGTGCTGGGGACAGGCCATACGAGCAGTACTTC
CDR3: CSAGDRPYEQYF

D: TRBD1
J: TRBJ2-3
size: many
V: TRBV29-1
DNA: TGCAGCGTCAGAGGGCCACAGGGGAGCACAGATACGCAGTATTTT
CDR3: CSVRGPQGSTDTQYF

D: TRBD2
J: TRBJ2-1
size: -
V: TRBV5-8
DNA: TGTGCCAGCAGCTCCGGACTAGCGCGTGACAATGAGCAGTTCTTC
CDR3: CASSSGLARDNEQFF

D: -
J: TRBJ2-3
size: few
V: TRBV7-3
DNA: TGTGCCAGCAGCAGGGGAGCGGGTACTAGCACAGATACGCAGTATTTT
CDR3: CASSRGAGTSTDTQYF

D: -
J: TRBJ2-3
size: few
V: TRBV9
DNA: TGTGCCAGCAGCGTAGACCAACCCACAGATACGCAGTATTTT
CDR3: CASSVDQPTDTQYF

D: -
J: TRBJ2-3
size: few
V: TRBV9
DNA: TGTGCCAGCAGCGTAGCCCCCTCTAGCACAGATACGCAGTATTTT
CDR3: CASSVAPSSTDTQYF

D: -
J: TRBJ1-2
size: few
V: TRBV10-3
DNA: TGTGCCATCAGTGCTACGGAAGCTAACTATGGCTACACCTTC
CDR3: CAISATEANYGYTF

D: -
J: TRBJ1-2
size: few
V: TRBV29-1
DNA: TGCAGCGTTGAGGAGGGCGGGGGATATGGGGGCTACACCTTC
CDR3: CSVEEGGGYGGYTF

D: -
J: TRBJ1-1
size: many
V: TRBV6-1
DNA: TGTGCCAGCAGTGAATACTGGCGATCCGGGACCAAGAACACTGAAGCTTTCTTT
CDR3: CASSEYWRSGTKNTEAFF

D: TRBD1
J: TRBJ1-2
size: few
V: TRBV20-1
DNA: TGCAGTGCCCATCTACAGGGGGCGGAAAACTATGGCTACACCTTC
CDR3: CSAHLQGAENYGYTF

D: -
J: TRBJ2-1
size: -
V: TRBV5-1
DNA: TGCGCCAGCAGCTTGGAATCTCACAATGAGCAGTTCTTC
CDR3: CASSLESHNEQFF

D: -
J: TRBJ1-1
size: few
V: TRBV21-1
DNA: TGTGCCAGCAGCAAAGAGAGAGAAGGGTTAGGCACTGAAGCTTTCTTT
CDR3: CASSKEREGLGTEAFF

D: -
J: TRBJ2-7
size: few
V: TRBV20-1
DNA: TGCAGTGCTAGAGTGGGGGCCGAGCAGTACTTC
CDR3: CSARVGAEQYF

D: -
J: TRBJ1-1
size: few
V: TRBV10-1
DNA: TGCGCCAGCCGTTCGGACGGGGACACTGAAGCTTTCTTT
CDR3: CASRSDGDTEAFF

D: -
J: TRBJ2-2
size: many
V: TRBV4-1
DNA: TGCGCCAGCAGCCAGGTCGCGGGACCGACGAACACCGGGGAGCTGTTTTTT
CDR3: CASSQVAGPTNTGELFF

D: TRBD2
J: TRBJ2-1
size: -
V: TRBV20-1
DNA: TGCAGTGCGGAACTAGCGGGGGGCCACAATGAGCAGTTCTTC
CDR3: CSAELAGGHNEQFF

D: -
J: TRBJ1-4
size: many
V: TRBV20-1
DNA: TGCAGTGCTAGAGAGTCAATTAATGAAAAACTGTTTTTT
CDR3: CSARESINEKLFF

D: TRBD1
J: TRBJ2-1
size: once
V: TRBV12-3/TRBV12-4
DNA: TGTGCCAGCAGTTCCACCACGGGACAGCGGAGCTACAATGAGCAGTTCTTC
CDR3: CASSSTTGQRSYNEQFF

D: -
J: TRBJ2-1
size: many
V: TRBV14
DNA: TGTGCCAGCAGCCGCCACAATGAGCAGTTCTTC
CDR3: CASSRHNEQFF

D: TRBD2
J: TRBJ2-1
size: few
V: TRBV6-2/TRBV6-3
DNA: TGTGCCAGCAGTTACTCAAACACCCTTAGCGGGGGGACCTACAATGAGCAGTTCTTC
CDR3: CASSYSNTLSGGTYNEQFF

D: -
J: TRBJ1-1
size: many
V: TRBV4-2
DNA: TGTGCCAGCGTCCGGGACACCGCGGGGAGCACTGAAGCTTTCTTT
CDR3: CASVRDTAGSTEAFF

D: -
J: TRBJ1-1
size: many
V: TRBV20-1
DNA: TGCAGTGCAACGCCCCCGACAGGCAGGAACACTGAAGCTTTCTTT
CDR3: CSATPPTGRNTEAFF

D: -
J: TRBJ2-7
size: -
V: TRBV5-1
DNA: TGCGCCAGCAGCTTGGCCGGAGACGGGTCCTACGAGCAGTACTTC
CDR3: CASSLAGDGSYEQYF

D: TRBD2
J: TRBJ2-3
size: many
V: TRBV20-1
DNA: TGCAGTGCAGAGACTAGCGGGGGCACAGATACGCAGTATTTT
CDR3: CSAETSGGTDTQYF

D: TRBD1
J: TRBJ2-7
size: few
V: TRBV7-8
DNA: TGTGCCAGCAGTCCGGGACAGACACTATACGAGCAGTACTTC
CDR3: CASSPGQTLYEQYF

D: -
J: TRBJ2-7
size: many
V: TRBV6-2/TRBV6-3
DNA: TGTGCCAGCAGTTATATGGTGCGTTTAAACTACTACGAGCAGTACTTC
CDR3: CASSYMVRLNYYEQYF

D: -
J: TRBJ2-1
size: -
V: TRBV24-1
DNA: TGTGCCACCGGAGGGAGCGGCAATGAGCAGTTCTTC
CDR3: CATGGSGNEQFF

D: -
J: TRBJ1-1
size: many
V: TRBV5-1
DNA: TGCGCCAGCAGCTCTCTATCCGGGAAAAACACTGAAGCTTTCTTT
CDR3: CASSSLSGKNTEAFF

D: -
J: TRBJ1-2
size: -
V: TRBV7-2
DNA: TGTGCCAGCAGCTTAGAGAGGGCCAGCTTCTATGGCTACACCTTC
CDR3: CASSLERASFYGYTF

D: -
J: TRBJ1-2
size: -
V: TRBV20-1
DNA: TGCAGTGCAGGGGGGAGGGGAAGGGCTGGCTACACCTTC
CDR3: CSAGGRGRAGYTF

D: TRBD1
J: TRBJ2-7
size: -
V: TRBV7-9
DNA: TGTGCCAGCAACCAACAGGGGTCAGGTGGGCAGTACTTC
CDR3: CASNQQGSGGQYF

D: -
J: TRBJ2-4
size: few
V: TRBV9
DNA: TGTGCCAGCAGCTTAGGGGTACAGGGCATTCAGTACTTC
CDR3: CASSLGVQGIQYF

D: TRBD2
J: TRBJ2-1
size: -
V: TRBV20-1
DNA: TGCAGTGCTAGACACCCCAGACTAGCCCCTGAGCAGTTCTTC
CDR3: CSARHPRLAPEQFF